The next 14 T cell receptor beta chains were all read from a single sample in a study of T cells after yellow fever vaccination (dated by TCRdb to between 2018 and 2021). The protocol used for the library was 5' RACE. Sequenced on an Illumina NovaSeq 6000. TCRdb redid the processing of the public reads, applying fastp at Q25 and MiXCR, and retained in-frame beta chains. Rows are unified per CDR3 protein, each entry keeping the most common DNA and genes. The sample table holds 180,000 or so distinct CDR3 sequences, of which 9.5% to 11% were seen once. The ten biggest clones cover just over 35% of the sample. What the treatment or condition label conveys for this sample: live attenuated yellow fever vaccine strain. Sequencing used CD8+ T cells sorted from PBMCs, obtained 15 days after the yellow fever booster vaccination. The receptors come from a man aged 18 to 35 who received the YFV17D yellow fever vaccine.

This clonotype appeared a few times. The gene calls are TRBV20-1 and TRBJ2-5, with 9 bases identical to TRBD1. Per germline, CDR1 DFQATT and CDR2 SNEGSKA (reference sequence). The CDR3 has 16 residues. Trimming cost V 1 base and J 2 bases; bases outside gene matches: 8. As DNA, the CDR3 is TGCAGTGCTAGAGGAATCCGGGACAGGGCTCAAGAGACCCAGTACTTC. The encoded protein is CSARGIRDRAQETQYF.

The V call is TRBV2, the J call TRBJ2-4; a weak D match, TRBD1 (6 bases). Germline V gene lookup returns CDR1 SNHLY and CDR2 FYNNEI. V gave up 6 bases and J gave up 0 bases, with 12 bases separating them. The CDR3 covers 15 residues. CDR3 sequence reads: CASRPDSLAKNIQYF. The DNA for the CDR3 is TGTGCCAGCAGACCGGACAGCCTAGCCAAAAACATTCAGTACTTC.

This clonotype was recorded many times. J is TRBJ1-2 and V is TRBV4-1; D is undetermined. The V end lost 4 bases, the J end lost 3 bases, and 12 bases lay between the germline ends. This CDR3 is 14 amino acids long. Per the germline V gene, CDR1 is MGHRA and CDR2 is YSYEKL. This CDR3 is CASSPLGGHYGYTF. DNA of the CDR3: TGCGCCAGCAGCCCCTTGGGAGGGCACTATGGCTACACCTTC.

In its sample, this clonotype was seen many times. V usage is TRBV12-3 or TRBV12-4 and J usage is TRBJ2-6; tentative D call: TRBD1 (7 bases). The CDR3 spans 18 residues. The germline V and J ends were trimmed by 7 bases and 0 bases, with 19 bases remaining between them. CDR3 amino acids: CASTMGPQGGSGANVLTF. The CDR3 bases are TGTGCCAGCACCATGGGTCCGCAGGGGGGCTCTGGGGCCAACGTCCTGACTTTC.

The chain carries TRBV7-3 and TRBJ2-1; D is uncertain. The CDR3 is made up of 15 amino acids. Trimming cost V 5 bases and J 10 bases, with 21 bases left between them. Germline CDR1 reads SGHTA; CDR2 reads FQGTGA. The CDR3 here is CASSLTDRRDGEQFF. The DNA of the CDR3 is TGTGCCAGCAGCCTTACGGACCGACGAGATGGCGAGCAGTTCTTC.

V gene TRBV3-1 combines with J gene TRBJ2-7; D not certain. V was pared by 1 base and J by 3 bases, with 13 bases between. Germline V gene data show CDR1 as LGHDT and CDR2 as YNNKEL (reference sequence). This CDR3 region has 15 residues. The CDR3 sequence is CASSQGVSPIYEQYV. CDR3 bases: TGTGCCAGCAGCCAAGGGGTCTCACCAATCTACGAGCAGTACGTC.

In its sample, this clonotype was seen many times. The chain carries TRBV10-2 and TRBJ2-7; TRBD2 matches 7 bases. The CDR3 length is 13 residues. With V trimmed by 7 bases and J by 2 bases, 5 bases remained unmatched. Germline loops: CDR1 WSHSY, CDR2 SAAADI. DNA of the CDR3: TGCGCCAGCATCGGTGCGGGGGCCTACGAGCAGTACTTC. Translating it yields CASIGAGAYEQYF.

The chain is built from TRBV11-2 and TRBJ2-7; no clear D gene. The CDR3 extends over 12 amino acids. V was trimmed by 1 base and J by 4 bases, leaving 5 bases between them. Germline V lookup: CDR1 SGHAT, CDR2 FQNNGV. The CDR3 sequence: CASSLGEYEQYV. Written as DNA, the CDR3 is TGTGCCAGCAGCTTAGGGGAATACGAGCAGTACGTC.

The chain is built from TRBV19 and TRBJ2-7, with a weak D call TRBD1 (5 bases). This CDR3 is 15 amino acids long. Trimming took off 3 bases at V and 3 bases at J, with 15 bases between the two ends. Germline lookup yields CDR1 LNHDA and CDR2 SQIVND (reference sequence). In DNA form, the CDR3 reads TGTGCCAGTAGTATCGGTTCCAGGGTCAACTACGAGCAGTACTTC. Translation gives CASSIGSRVNYEQYF.

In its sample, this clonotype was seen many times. The CDR3 DNA is TGCGCCAGCAGCCAAGCGGGACAGGAGTACAATGAGCAGTTCTTC. This encodes CASSQAGQEYNEQFF. The chain links TRBV4-1 to TRBJ2-1; 8 positions agree with TRBD1. Trimming removed 1 base from V and 4 bases from J; junction bases left unmatched: 3. The CDR3 has 15 residues. CDR1 is MGHRA, CDR2 YSYEKL, per germline.

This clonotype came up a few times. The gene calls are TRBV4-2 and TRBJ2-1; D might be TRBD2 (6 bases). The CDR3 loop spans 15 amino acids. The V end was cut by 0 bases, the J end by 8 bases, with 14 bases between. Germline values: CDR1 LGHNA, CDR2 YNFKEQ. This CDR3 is CASSQDPSVGDEQFF. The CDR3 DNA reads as TGTGCCAGCAGCCAAGATCCTAGCGTGGGGGATGAGCAGTTCTTC.

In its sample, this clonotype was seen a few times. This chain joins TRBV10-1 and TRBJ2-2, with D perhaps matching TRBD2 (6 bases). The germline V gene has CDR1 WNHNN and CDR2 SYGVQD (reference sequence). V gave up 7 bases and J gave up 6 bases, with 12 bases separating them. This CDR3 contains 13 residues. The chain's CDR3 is CASKGRFSGELFF. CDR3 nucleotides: TGCGCCAGCAAGGGGAGGTTTTCCGGGGAGCTGTTTTTT.

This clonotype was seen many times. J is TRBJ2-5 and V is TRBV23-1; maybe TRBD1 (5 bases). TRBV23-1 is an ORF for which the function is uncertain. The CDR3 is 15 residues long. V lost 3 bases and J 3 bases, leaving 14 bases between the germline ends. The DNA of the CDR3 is TGCGCCAGCAGTCAGGCAGGGCTTACTAAAGAGACCCAGTACTTC. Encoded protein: CASSQAGLTKETQYF.

This CDR3 reads CASSDRTYNEQFF. The CDR3 DNA reads TGCGCCAGCAGTGACAGGACCTACAATGAGCAGTTCTTC. The rearrangement joins TRBV10-2 to TRBJ2-1; D call uncertain. The V end was cut by 3 bases, the J end by 2 bases, with 5 bases between. The CDR3 extends over 13 amino acids. Per germline, CDR1 WSHSY and CDR2 SAAADI.